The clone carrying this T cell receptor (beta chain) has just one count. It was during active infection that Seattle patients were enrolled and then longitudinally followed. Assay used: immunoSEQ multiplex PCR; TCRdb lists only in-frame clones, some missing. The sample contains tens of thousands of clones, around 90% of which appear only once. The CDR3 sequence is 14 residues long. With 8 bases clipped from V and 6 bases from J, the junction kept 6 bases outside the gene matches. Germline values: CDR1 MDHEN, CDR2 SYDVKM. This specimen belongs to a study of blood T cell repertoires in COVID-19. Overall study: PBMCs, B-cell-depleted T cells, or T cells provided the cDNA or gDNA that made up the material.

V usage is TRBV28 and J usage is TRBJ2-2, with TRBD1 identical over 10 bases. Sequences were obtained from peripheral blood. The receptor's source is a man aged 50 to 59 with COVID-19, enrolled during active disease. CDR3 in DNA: TGTGCCAGCGAACCGGGACAGGGGTCCGGGGAGCTGTTTTTT. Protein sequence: CASEPGQGSGELFF. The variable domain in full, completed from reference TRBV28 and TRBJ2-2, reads DVKVTQSSRYLVKRTGEKVFLECVQDMDHENMFWYRQDPGLGLRLIYFSYDVKMKEKGDIPEGYSVSREKKERFSLILESASTNQTSMYLCASEPGQGSGELFFGEGSRLTVL.